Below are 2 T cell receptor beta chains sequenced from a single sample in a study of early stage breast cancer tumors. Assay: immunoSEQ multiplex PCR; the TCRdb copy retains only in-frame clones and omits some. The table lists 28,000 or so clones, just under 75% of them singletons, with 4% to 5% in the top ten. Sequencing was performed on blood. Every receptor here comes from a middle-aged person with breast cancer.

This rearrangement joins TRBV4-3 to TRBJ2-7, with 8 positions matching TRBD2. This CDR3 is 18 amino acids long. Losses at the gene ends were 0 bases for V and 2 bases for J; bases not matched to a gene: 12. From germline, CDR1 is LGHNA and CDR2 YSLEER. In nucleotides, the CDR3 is TGCGCCAGCAGCCAAGATCAGGTTGGTAGCGGGGTTACCTACGAGCAGTACTTC. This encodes CASSQDQVGSGVTYEQYF.

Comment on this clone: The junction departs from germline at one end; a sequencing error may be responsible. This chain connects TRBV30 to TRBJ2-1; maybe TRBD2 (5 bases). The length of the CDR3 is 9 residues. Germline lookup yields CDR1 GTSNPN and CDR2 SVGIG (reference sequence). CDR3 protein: CLADNEQFF. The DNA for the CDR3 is TGCCTAGCAGACAATGAGCAGTTCTTC.